The rows below give T cell receptor beta chains drawn from one sample of a study of patients and donors after allogeneic stem cell transplantation. TCRdb called the RT-PCR reads again in MiXCR, with one record for every CDR3 protein. The repertoire includes about 960,000 distinct CDR3 sequences, more than 15% of them detected once, and under 6.5% sits in the top ten. Material: blood, either unsorted or a sorted T cell fraction (not recorded which). The receptor source for this set is a human donor who was either an allogeneic HSCT recipient or a stem cell or donor lymphocyte infusion donor (not recorded which). It is not recorded whose cells these are; they may come from a transplant donor. CDR3s include the opening cysteine and the closing phenylalanine or tryptophan.

V | CDR3
TRBV2 | CASTPDRSRGYTF
TRBV4-2 | CASSQAQGDGYTF
TRBV3-1 | CASSHGDRGTYEQYF
TRBV11-2 | CASSLDPAGYSSYNEQFF
TRBV29-1 | CSVTREAFF
TRBV6-1 | CASSEALGRDETQYF
TRBV14 | CASSHDIYSNQPQHF
TRBV4-3 | CASSPLGTGGSYEQYF
TRBV11-1 | CASSLRLSYENSYNEQFF
TRBV7-2 | CASKTGTSTDTQYF
TRBV6-2/TRBV6-3 | CASRGRGGFTDTQYF
TRBV6-5 | CASARGQAEAFF
TRBV18 | CASSPRGENTEAFF
TRBV12-3/TRBV12-4 | CASSLPSLGRKNIQYF
TRBV7-2 | CASSLGAPGANVLTF
TRBV5-1 | CASSGDAGETQYF
TRBV5-1 | CASSWASLPQISTDTQYF
TRBV4-3 | CASSQEASGGAVSDTQYF
TRBV5-1 | CASSPRVAGEKLFF
TRBV20-1 | CSAPRDYPIYNEQFF
TRBV5-1 | CASSPRTSGRRSSGELFF
TRBV7-2 | CASGLQGASGTEAFF
TRBV9 | CASSPRGDSGNTIYF
TRBV4-2 | CASSGQNPLRQSYTF
TRBV4-3 | CASSQTFSGQGVRTEAFF
TRBV5-8 | CASRRDRVRTEAFF
TRBV7-9 | CASSPLGPTDTQYF
TRBV6-2/TRBV6-3 | CASSYDGANYGYTF
TRBV24-1 | CATSDAKGTDTQYF
TRBV7-9 | CASSPVTGTGAGDTQYF
TRBV12-3/TRBV12-4 | CASSLGGYNSPLHF